This TCR beta chain was sequenced during a study of blood T cells in healthy people across ages. Study summary: Researchers report that template switching captured about one barcoded beta molecule per two T cells.

Study findings and constraints: Estimates of total diversity, which came from one million sequenced T cells, were considered to be underestimates. Unsorted PBMCs ruled out conclusive naive versus antigen-experienced comparison.

CDR3 size: 13 residues. The V gene lost 1 base and the J gene lost 10 bases, with 13 bases spanning the gap. The germline V gene encodes CDR1 SGHTA and CDR2 FQGNSA. Worth noting for this clonotype: The antigen remains undetermined.

Primers used in a second PCR of roughly 6 to 11 cycles were a sample-barcoded 5' primer and a J-beta primer mix. TCRdb independently ran MiXCR on the 5' RACE reads; one entry per CDR3 protein. This sample has some 1,800,000 distinct CDR3 sequences; roughly two fifths occur once, and the top ten carry 20% to 25%. The genes are TRBV7-2 and TRBJ1-1, with a possible D match to TRBD1 (5 bases). The source material was blood. This TCR came from a human donor in good health. The CDR3 here is CASSLDKGRVAFF. CDR3 in DNA: TGTGCCAGCAGCTTAGATAAGGGGCGCGTAGCTTTCTTT.